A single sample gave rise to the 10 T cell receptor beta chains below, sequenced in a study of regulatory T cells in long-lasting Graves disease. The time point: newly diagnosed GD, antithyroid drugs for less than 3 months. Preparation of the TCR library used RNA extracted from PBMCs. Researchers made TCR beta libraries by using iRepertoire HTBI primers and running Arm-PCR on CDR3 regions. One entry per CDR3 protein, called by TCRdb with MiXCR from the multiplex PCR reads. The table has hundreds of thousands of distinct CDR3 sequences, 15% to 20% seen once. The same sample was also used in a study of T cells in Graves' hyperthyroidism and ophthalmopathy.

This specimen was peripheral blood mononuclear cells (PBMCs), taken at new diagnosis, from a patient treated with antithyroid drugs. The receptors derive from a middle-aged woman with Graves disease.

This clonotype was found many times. Written as DNA, the CDR3 is TGTGCCAGCAGTTACTCGATGGGGGGGGGTGAGCAGTTCTTC. The encoded protein is CASSYSMGGGEQFF. The V call is TRBV6-5, the J call TRBJ2-1; 7 bases line up with TRBD2. V trimming: 0 bases; J trimming: 9 bases; junction bases outside the gene matches: 5. The germline V gene has CDR1 MNHEY and CDR2 SVGAGI. The CDR3 is 14 residues long.

CDR3: CAINEAEQRGNTEAFF. The CDR3 DNA is TGTGCCATCAATGAAGCAGAGCAAAGGGGGAACACTGAAGCTTTCTTT. This rearrangement joins TRBV10-3 to TRBJ1-1, with a possible D match to TRBD1 (5 bases). The CDR3 covers 16 residues. Trimming removed 7 bases from V and 1 base from J, with 19 bases in between. Germline-derived CDR1 and CDR2 are ENHRY and SYGVKD.

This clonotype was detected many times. The CDR3 here is CASSQVNSNQPQHF. In nucleotides, the CDR3 is TGTGCCAGCAGCCAGGTCAATAGCAATCAGCCCCAGCATTTT. This sequence joins TRBV28 and TRBJ1-5; D uncertain. V shed 6 bases and J shed 0 bases, with 9 bases lying between them. Germline CDR1 MDHEN, CDR2 SYDVKM. The length of the CDR3 is 14 residues.

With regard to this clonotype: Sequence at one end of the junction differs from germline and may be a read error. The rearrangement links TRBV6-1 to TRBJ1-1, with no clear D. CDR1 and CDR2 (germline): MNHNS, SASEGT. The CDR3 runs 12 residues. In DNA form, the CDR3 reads TGTGCCAGCATCGGGTTGAACTCTGAAGCTTTCTTT. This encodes CASIGLNSEAFF.

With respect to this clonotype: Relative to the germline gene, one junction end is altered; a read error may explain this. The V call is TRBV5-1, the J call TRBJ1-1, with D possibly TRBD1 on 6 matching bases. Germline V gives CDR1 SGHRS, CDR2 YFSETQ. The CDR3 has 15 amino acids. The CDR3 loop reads CAGSLGTRWNTEAFF. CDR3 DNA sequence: TGCGCCGGCAGCTTAGGGACACGCTGGAACACTGAAGCTTTCTTT.

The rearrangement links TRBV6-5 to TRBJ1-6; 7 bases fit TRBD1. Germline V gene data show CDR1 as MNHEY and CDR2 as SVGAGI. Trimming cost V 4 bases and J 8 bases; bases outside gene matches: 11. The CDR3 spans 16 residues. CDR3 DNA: TGTGCCAGCAGTTCCCGACCGACAGGGAACGATTCACCCCTCCACTTT. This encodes CASSSRPTGNDSPLHF.

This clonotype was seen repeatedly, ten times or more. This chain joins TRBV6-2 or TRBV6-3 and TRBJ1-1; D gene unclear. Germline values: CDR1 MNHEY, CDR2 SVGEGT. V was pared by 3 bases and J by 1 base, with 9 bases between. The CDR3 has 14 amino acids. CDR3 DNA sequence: TGTGCCAGCAGTTATTTTGGGAGGAACACTGAAGCTTTCTTT. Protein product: CASSYFGRNTEAFF.

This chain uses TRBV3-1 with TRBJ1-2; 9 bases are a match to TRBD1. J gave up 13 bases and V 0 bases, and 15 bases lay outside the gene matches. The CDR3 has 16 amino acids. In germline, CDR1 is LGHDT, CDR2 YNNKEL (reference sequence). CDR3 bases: TGTGCCAGCAGCCAAGACTGGACAGGGGAGATTTCTTGGACCACCTTC. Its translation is CASSQDWTGEISWTTF.

CDR3 sequence reads: CASSQETRGAYNEQFF. CDR3 in DNA: TGTGCCAGCAGCCAAGAAACCAGGGGCGCCTACAATGAGCAGTTCTTC. The J gene is TRBJ2-1, the V gene TRBV4-2; perhaps TRBD1 as D (6 bases). Germline V gives CDR1 LGHNA, CDR2 YNFKEQ. V gave up 0 bases and J gave up 2 bases, with 11 bases separating them. The CDR3 is 16 residues long.

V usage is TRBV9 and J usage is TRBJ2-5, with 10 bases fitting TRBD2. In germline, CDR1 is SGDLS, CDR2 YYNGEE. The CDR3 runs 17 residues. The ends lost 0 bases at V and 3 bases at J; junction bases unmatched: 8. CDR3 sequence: CASSVGASGGIEETQYF. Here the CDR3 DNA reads TGTGCCAGCAGCGTAGGGGCTAGCGGGGGAATTGAAGAGACCCAGTACTTC.